This note documents a single T cell receptor (beta chain) sequence. Antigen unknown. V gave up 5 bases and J gave up 7 bases; unmatched junction bases: 11. Per the germline V gene, CDR1 is SGHTA and CDR2 is FQGTGA. The CDR3 contains 14 residues. The data originate from a study of CD8 T cells in ankylosing spondylitis. Regarding the study as a whole: Reportedly, disease-linked clones are significantly enriched in ankylosing spondylitis patients' matched synovial fluid. CD8+ by phenotype, disease-linked clones were relatively rare in peripheral blood.

MiXCR, applied by TCRdb to the 5' RACE reads, yields one record per CDR3 protein. This table holds a few hundred thousand distinct CDR3 sequences, about 20% found once. The sequence was collected from a male donor with ankylosing spondylitis or in good health (not recorded which). The sequenced sample consisted of blood, either unsorted or a sorted T cell fraction (not recorded which). The genes are TRBV7-3 and TRBJ2-7, with TRBD1 identical over 7 bases. The CDR3 reads CASSLGQAVGEQYF. CDR3 sequence (DNA): TGTGCCAGCAGCCTTGGACAGGCCGTAGGGGAGCAGTACTTC.